These 6 T cell receptor beta chains share one sample of origin, sequenced in a study of blood T cell repertoires in COVID-19 (dated by TCRdb to the early 2020s). The protocol used for the library was the immunoSEQ multiplex PCR assay. Drawn from immuneACCESS, this table holds only the in-frame rearrangements with V and J called that TCRdb kept. Clones are partly lost; checked studies trace under half to an unresolved V gene and leave the rest unexplained. This sample comprises approximately 90,000 clones, 78% of them detected only once. The top ten clonotypes cover roughly 6% of the sample. The sequenced material came from peripheral blood. The receptor set was obtained from a man in his sixties or seventies with COVID-19, enrolled during active disease.

This clone was detected once. The V and J genes are TRBV6-5 and TRBJ2-7, with 9 bases that match TRBD2. Unmatched junction bases numbered 3, after V lost 2 bases and J lost 1 base. This CDR3 has 15 residues. Germline assignment: CDR1 MNHEY and CDR2 SVGAGI. The CDR3 nucleotides are TGTGCCAGCAGTTACAGTCTAGCGGGATCCTACGAGCAGTACTTC. The encoded protein is CASSYSLAGSYEQYF.

CDR3 bases: TGTGCCAGCAGCCAAGCCGTAAAGCCTAGCGGATCCTACAATGAGCAGTTCTTC. As protein: CASSQAVKPSGSYNEQFF. V and J are TRBV4-2 and TRBJ2-1, with TRBD2 matching 7 bases. The CDR3 runs to 18 residues. Germline trimming cut 1 base from V and 1 base from J; bases unmatched to any gene: 10. The germline V gene has CDR1 LGHNA and CDR2 YNFKEQ.

This rearrangement joins TRBV10-3 to TRBJ1-2; the match to TRBD1 covers 7 bases. The J segment lost 8 bases and the V segment lost 2 bases, leaving 2 bases of the junction unmatched. CDR3 length: 12 amino acids. The germline V gene encodes CDR1 ENHRY and CDR2 SYGVKD. The CDR3 reads CAISEEGAGYTF. The CDR3 nucleotides read TGTGCCATCAGTGAGGAGGGGGCGGGCTACACCTTC.

This clone is a singleton in its sample. This chain connects TRBV3-1 (or the pseudogene TRBV3-2) to TRBJ2-7, with a tentative D call TRBD2 (6 bases). The germline CDR1 and CDR2 sequences are LGHDT and YNNKEL (reference sequence). The V gene lost 5 bases and the J gene lost 2 bases, with 13 bases spanning the gap. CDR3 length: 14 residues. CDR3 bases: TGTGCCAGCAGCTCATTTAGCGGACCCTACGAGCAGTACTTC. Its translation: CASSSFSGPYEQYF.

This sequence joins TRBV7-2 and TRBJ2-5; D uncertain. Germline CDR1 SGHTA, CDR2 FQGNSA. CDR3 length: 13 residues. The V gene lost 4 bases and the J gene lost 3 bases, with 9 bases spanning the gap. Here the CDR3 DNA reads TGTGCCAGCAGCTCCCGGGTAGAAGAGACCCAGTACTTC. It encodes CASSSRVEETQYF. Full variable domain (remainder filled in from reference TRBV7-2 and TRBJ2-5): GAGVSQSPSNKVTEKGKDVELRCDPISGHTALYWYRQSLGQGLEFLIYFQGNSAPDKSGLPSDRFSAERTGGSVSTLTIQRTQQEDSAVYLCASSSRVEETQYFGPGTRLLVL.

The chain joins TRBV4-3 to TRBJ1-4; tentatively, D is TRBD1 (6 bases). This CDR3 contains 15 residues. Germline CDR1 LGHNA, CDR2 YSLEER. V lost 1 base and J 4 bases, leaving 10 bases between the germline ends. The CDR3 coding sequence is TGCGCCAGCAGCCAAGTAGGACAGAGTAATGAAAAACTGTTTTTT. This gives the protein CASSQVGQSNEKLFF.